This T cell receptor beta chain was profiled in a study of blood T cells in healthy people across ages. Whole-study findings and limits: With age, beta diversity per million T cells declined roughly linearly, significantly by approximately 41. It was held that the diversity estimates obtained from one million T cells were underestimates.

Each donor's blood draw was around 9.2 milliliters of peripheral blood. The CDR3 totals 12 residues. CDR1 is SGHTA and CDR2 is FQGNSA in the germline V gene. Trimming cost V 4 bases and J 5 bases, with 6 bases left between them. It was with a sample-barcoded 5' primer and a J-beta primer mix that a second PCR of roughly 7 to 12 cycles was run. All cDNA molecules were each tagged by a template-switch adaptor with 12 random nucleotides. TCRdb reprocessed the 5' RACE reads with MiXCR, giving one entry per CDR3 protein. Here the sample spans 1.5 million to 2 million distinct CDR3 sequences, 49% being singletons. This clonotype was counted once. Its antigen is not identified.

Sample: blood. The chain joins TRBV7-2 to TRBJ1-5; D is unresolved. The clonotype was recovered from a woman aged 40-49 years in good health. CDR3 loop: CASSSLDQPQHF. The CDR3 bases are TGTGCCAGCAGCTCCTTAGATCAGCCCCAGCATTTT.